One sample yielded the 15 T cell receptor beta chains listed below, sequenced in a study of post-analysis software for immune sequencing data. Study-wide results and caveats: In patients, about 5 TRBV segments were more frequent than in controls, with TRBV5-6, TRBV5-1 and TRBV20-1 among them.

TCR beta cDNA libraries had unique molecular identifiers. Via MiXCR, TCRdb re-called the PCR reads, giving one row per CDR3 protein. This sample has roughly 430,000 distinct CDR3 sequences, with approximately 37% found just once. These receptors' targets are unknown. Sequenced material: blood. The origin of the receptors is a girl aged 2-10 years with multiple sclerosis.

The chain couples TRBV6-1 to TRBJ1-6; 7 bases match TRBD1. This CDR3 comprises 15 residues. J gave up 10 bases and V 6 bases, and 12 bases lay outside the gene matches. Germline CDR1 reads MNHNS; CDR2 reads SASEGT. CDR3 amino acids: CASSIGQVGRSPLHF. The CDR3 region has the DNA TGTGCCAGCAGCATCGGACAGGTCGGGAGATCACCCCTCCACTTT.

V is TRBV5-1 and J is TRBJ2-7; D is unresolved. V lost 0 bases to trimming and J lost 2 bases, with 6 bases between them. Germline CDR1 and CDR2: SGHRS and YFSETQ. The CDR3 totals 13 residues. CDR3 in DNA: TGCGCCAGCAGCTTGGAACAAACCTACGAGCAGTACTTC. Its protein product is CASSLEQTYEQYF.

This clonotype was detected only a few times. The V gene is TRBV28, the J gene TRBJ2-5; TRBD1 aligns across 9 bases. The DNA end is a closer match to TRBJ2-4, so the J assignment may be wrong. The CDR3 runs 14 residues. Per the germline V gene, CDR1 is MDHEN and CDR2 is SYDVKM. CDR3 region: CASSLTTGGNIQYF. The CDR3 bases are TGTGCCAGCAGTTTAACGACAGGGGGGAACATTCAGTACTTC.

The V and J genes are TRBV20-1 and TRBJ2-7, with TRBD2 matching over 7 bases. This CDR3 has 14 residues. Germline CDR1 is DFQATT and CDR2 is SNEGSKA (reference sequence). Trimming at V came to 3 bases and at J to 4 bases, leaving 9 bases not matched to a gene. CDR3 residues: CSARGLADKYEQYF. The CDR3 region has the DNA TGCAGTGCTAGGGGGCTAGCGGATAAGTACGAGCAGTACTTC.

This chain links TRBV12-3 or TRBV12-4 with TRBJ2-7; D is perhaps TRBD2 (6 bases). The end of the DNA aligns better with TRBJ2-5, so the J call may be wrong. This CDR3 region has 17 residues. The CDR3 nucleotides are TGTGCCAGCAGTCAGTTGGGTGTGGGAGGAATTCGGGAGACCCAGTACTTC. Its protein product is CASSQLGVGGIRETQYF.

This clonotype was counted only a few times. The chain combines TRBV12-3 or TRBV12-4 with TRBJ1-2; D not resolved. V gave up 5 bases and J gave up 3 bases, with 10 bases separating them. The CDR3 runs 13 residues. This CDR3 is CASSKEGYYGYTF. The CDR3 DNA reads as TGTGCCAGCAGTAAAGAGGGTTACTATGGCTACACCTTC.

In this sample, this clonotype turned up a few times. V is TRBV29-1 and J is TRBJ1-2; D gene unclear. Germline assignment: CDR1 SQVTM and CDR2 ANQGSEA. The CDR3 is 11 amino acids. V shed 4 bases and J shed 4 bases, with 7 bases lying between them. Here the CDR3 DNA reads TGCAGCGTTGGGGAGTTCTATGGCTACACCTTC. Its translation: CSVGEFYGYTF.

This clonotype was seen a handful of times. The chain combines TRBV4-1 with TRBJ2-7, with a possible D match to TRBD2 (6 bases). Germline CDR1 reads MGHRA; CDR2 reads YSYEKL. V shed 4 bases and J shed 0 bases, with 13 bases lying between them. This CDR3 is built from 15 residues. Written as DNA, the CDR3 is TGCGCCAGCAGCCCCGGGACTTCCAGCTCCTACGAGCAGTACTTC. Its translation: CASSPGTSSSYEQYF.

In this sample, this clonotype turned up a few times. The chain uses TRBV7-2 and TRBJ1-1; maybe TRBD1 (6 bases). The CDR3 spans 15 residues. Per the germline V gene, CDR1 is SGHTA and CDR2 is FQGNSA. V was pared by 5 bases and J by 6 bases, with 19 bases between. The CDR3: CASSLYTGTWAEAFF. CDR3 nucleotides: TGTGCCAGCAGCCTATACACAGGGACATGGGCTGAAGCTTTCTTT. The full variable domain, completed using reference TRBV7-2 and TRBJ1-1, is GAGVSQSPSNKVTEKGKDVELRCDPISGHTALYWYRQSLGQGLEFLIYFQGNSAPDKSGLPSDRFSAERTGGSVSTLTIQRTQQEDSAVYLCASSLYTGTWAEAFFGQGTRLTVV.

This clonotype occurred many times. The V gene is TRBV6-1, the J gene TRBJ2-1, with 8 bases aligning to TRBD2. After removal of 6 bases from V and 0 bases from J, the junction contained 4 bases not matched to a gene. The CDR3 contains 15 residues. CDR1 MNHNS and CDR2 SASEGT come from the germline V gene. The CDR3 coding sequence is TGTGCCAGCAGCGCCGGGACTAGCTCCTACAATGAGCAGTTCTTC. This gives the protein CASSAGTSSYNEQFF.

The chain links TRBV25-1 to TRBJ2-5; D is unclear. V was shortened by 3 bases and J by 5 bases, with 13 bases between the two germline ends. Germline V gene data show CDR1 as MGHDK and CDR2 as SYGVNS. The CDR3 consists of 14 residues. CDR3 DNA: TGTGCCAGCAGTGATAACGTGGGATGGGAGACCCAGTACTTC. This encodes CASSDNVGWETQYF. The full variable domain, with the rest looked up from reference TRBV25-1 and TRBJ2-5, is EADIYQTPRYLVIGTGKKITLECSQTMGHDKMYWYQQDPGMELHLIHYSYGVNSTEKGDLSSESTVSRIRTEHFPLTLESARPSHTSQYLCASSDNVGWETQYFGPGTRLLVL.

For this clonotype: A read error may produce the germline difference seen at one junction end. The V call is TRBV12-3 or TRBV12-4, the J call TRBJ1-2; no clear D gene. This CDR3 region has 13 residues. The CDR3 loop is CASSTGGNYRYTF. The DNA for the CDR3 is TGTGCCAGCAGTACGGGTGGGAACTATCGCTACACCTTC.

V and J are TRBV6-5 and TRBJ2-3, with D uncertain. The V end lost 2 bases, the J end lost 8 bases, and 11 bases lay between the germline ends. This CDR3 has 13 amino acids. CDR1 MNHEY and CDR2 SVGAGI come from the germline V gene. Written as DNA, the CDR3 is TGTGCCAGCAGTTACCTCGGCCCAGGTACGCAGTATTTT. Its protein is CASSYLGPGTQYF.

The chain has TRBV27 and TRBJ2-5, with a weak D call TRBD1 (6 bases). Gene TRBJ2-7 matches the end of the DNA better, so the J call may be wrong. Germline assignment: CDR1 MNHEY and CDR2 SMNVEV (reference sequence). CDR3 length: 16 residues. CDR3 nucleotides: TGTGCCAGCAGTTTATTACGGGACATGGGCCACTACGAGCAGTACTTC. It specifies CASSLLRDMGHYEQYF.

Written as DNA, the CDR3 is TGCAGCGTTGTGGTGGGACCCATGGCGGGAAACATTCAGTACTTC. Translated: CSVVVGPMAGNIQYF. The V call is TRBV29-1, the J call TRBJ2-4; the D call may be TRBD1 or TRBD2 (5 bases each). The CDR3 has 15 residues. CDR1 is SQVTM, CDR2 ANQGSEA, per germline. V was shortened by 4 bases and J by 6 bases, with 19 bases between the two germline ends. Variable domain in full (rest from reference TRBV29-1 and TRBJ2-4): SAVISQKPSRDICQRGTSLTIQCQVDSQVTMMFWYRQQPGQSLTLIATANQGSEATYESGFVIDKFPISRPNLTFSTLTVSNMSPEDSSIYLCSVVVGPMAGNIQYFGAGTRLSVL.